What follows are 31 T cell receptor beta chains derived from one specimen sequenced in a study of cytomegalovirus exposure and HLA in healthy donors. Both 60 Vbeta primers and 13 Jbeta primers went into the PCR. Sequencing was performed with immunoSEQ multiplex PCR; in TCRdb, only in-frame clones are kept and a portion is missing. The sample records 150,000 to 200,000 clones, about 70% being singletons. The sample comprised PBMCs. The receptors shown here come from a male donor in good health and CMV-seronegative.

The chain links TRBV2 to TRBJ2-5, with 7 bases lining up with TRBD1. The J call could be wrong; TRBJ2-7 is a better fit for the DNA end. The V gene's germline CDR1 is SNHLY and CDR2 FYNNEI. The CDR3 loop spans 13 amino acids. The CDR3 sequence is CASSGQGPYEQYF. The DNA of the CDR3 is TGTGCCAGCAGTGGACAGGGCCCCTACGAGCAGTACTTC.

The V gene is TRBV7-3, the J gene TRBJ2-1; 9 nucleotides agree with TRBD1. J lost 7 bases, V lost 5 bases, and 3 bases had no gene match. The germline gives CDR1 SGHTA, CDR2 FQGTGA. The CDR3 spans 13 residues. Here the CDR3 DNA reads TGTGCCAGCAGCCTTGGACAGGGGAATGAGCAGTTCTTC. Amino acid sequence: CASSLGQGNEQFF. Filled out from reference TRBV7-3 and TRBJ2-1, the complete variable domain reads GAGVSQTPSNKVTEKGKYVELRCDPISGHTALYWYRQSLGQGPEFLIYFQGTGAADDSGLPNDRFFAVRPEGSVSTLKIQRTERGDSAVYLCASSLGQGNEQFFGPGTRLTVL.

This clone was counted once. The chain links TRBV5-4 to TRBJ2-1, with D tentatively TRBD1 (5 bases). Germline CDR1 is SGHNT and CDR2 is YYREEE (reference sequence). The CDR3 runs to 15 residues. Trimming cost V 0 bases and J 7 bases, with 14 bases left between them. The CDR3 loop reads CASSLARAGRNEQFF. The CDR3 DNA reads as TGTGCCAGCAGCTTGGCTCGGGCAGGGCGGAATGAGCAGTTCTTC. Drawing the rest from reference TRBV5-4 and TRBJ2-1, the complete variable domain is ETGVTQSPTHLIKTRGQQVTLRCSSQSGHNTVSWYQQALGQGPQFIFQYYREEENGRGNFPPRFSGLQFPNYSSELNVNALELDDSALYLCASSLARAGRNEQFFGPGTRLTVL.

J is TRBJ1-1 and V is TRBV27, with D maybe TRBD1 (5 bases). Germline CDR1 reads MNHEY; CDR2 reads SMNVEV (reference sequence). This CDR3 contains 13 residues. V was trimmed by 6 bases and J by 4 bases, leaving 12 bases between them. The CDR3 DNA reads as TGTGCCAGCAGCAGGGTGCACAGCACTGAAGCTTTCTTT. It is translated as CASSRVHSTEAFF.

The V gene is TRBV6-5, the J gene TRBJ1-6, with unresolved D. CDR1 and CDR2 from the germline V gene are MNHEY and SVGAGI. Trimming took 0 bases from V and 7 from J, leaving 4 bases between them. The CDR3 has 13 amino acids. The DNA for the CDR3 is TGTGCCAGCAGTTACTCGAGAAATTCACCCCTCCACTTT. Protein sequence: CASSYSRNSPLHF.

This chain connects TRBV19 to TRBJ2-1; 7 bases map to TRBD2. This CDR3 contains 15 residues. V shed 4 bases and J 4 bases; nucleotides not matched to a gene: 7. Germline V gene sequence: CDR1 LNHDA, CDR2 SQIVND (reference sequence). The DNA for the CDR3 is TGTGCCAGTAGTAGTTGGGGAGGGAAATACAATGAGCAGTTCTTC. Its protein product is CASSSWGGKYNEQFF.

V is TRBV20-1 and J is TRBJ1-1; D is ambiguous. Trimming removed 6 bases at V and 1 base at J, with 6 bases between. CDR3 size: 11 residues. The V gene's germline CDR1 is DFQATT and CDR2 SNEGSKA (reference sequence). The chain's CDR3 is CSATPNTEAFF. DNA for the CDR3: TGCAGTGCGACACCGAACACTGAAGCTTTCTTT.

The rearrangement uses TRBV7-9 and TRBJ1-1, with D perhaps matching TRBD1 (5 bases). The CDR3 runs 17 residues. Trimming stripped 2 bases from V and 4 bases from J, with 20 bases between. Per the germline V gene, CDR1 is SEHNR and CDR2 is FQNEAQ (reference sequence). The CDR3 reads CASSLSPPGGIITEAFF. The CDR3 nucleotides read TGTGCCAGCAGCTTATCCCCCCCCGGGGGAATCATCACTGAAGCTTTCTTT.

The rearrangement joins TRBV28 to TRBJ2-1; 8 bases line up with TRBD2. The CDR3 has 16 amino acids. The V segment lost 6 bases and the J segment 8 bases; nucleotides outside the gene matches: 15. Per germline, CDR1 MDHEN and CDR2 SYDVKM. The CDR3 nucleotides are TGTGCCAGCAGCCCTCCTCAGCGGGAGAAGGGGGATGAGCAGTTCTTC. Translated, it gives CASSPPQREKGDEQFF.

The V call is TRBV5-4, the J call TRBJ2-3; the D gene is possibly TRBD2 (6 bases). CDR1 and CDR2 from the germline V gene are SGHNT and YYREEE (reference sequence). V was clipped by 5 bases and J by 1 base, with 11 bases between them. The CDR3 sequence is 14 residues long. In nucleotides, the CDR3 is TGTGCCAGCAGTGCGGGATGGGGCACAGATACGCAGTATTTT. This encodes CASSAGWGTDTQYF.

This clone was recorded once. The chain is built from TRBV6-6 and TRBJ1-1, with 12 bases matching TRBD1. The germline V gene encodes CDR1 MNHNY and CDR2 SVGAGI (reference sequence). This CDR3 has 14 residues. V was pared by 7 bases and J by 10 bases, with 10 bases of the junction left unmatched. The CDR3 sequence is CASTNRDRGRGAFF. CDR3 DNA: TGTGCCAGCACCAACCGGGACAGGGGGCGGGGAGCTTTCTTT.

The rearrangement links TRBV5-5 to TRBJ2-1; a possible D gene is TRBD2 (5 bases). Trimming cost V 0 bases and J 4 bases, with 14 bases left between them. The CDR3 spans 16 residues. Germline V CDR1 and CDR2: SGHKS, YYEKEE (reference sequence). CDR3 amino acids: CASSLGPPTIYNEQFF. DNA for the CDR3: TGTGCCAGCAGCTTGGGACCACCGACTATTTACAATGAGCAGTTCTTC. Variable domain in full (rest from reference TRBV5-5 and TRBJ2-1): DAGVTQSPTHLIKTRGQQVTLRCSPISGHKSVSWYQQVLGQGPQFIFQYYEKEERGRGNFPDRFSARQFPNYSSELNVNALLLGDSALYLCASSLGPPTIYNEQFFGPGTRLTVL.

The rearrangement links TRBV11-1 to TRBJ1-6; D is uncertain. CDR1 and CDR2 from the germline V gene are SGHAT and FQDESV (reference sequence). The CDR3 loop spans 13 amino acids. Trimming removed 5 bases at V and 11 bases at J, with 13 bases between. In nucleotides, the CDR3 is TGTGCCAGCAGCCCGAGCGCCGGGGCACCCCTCCACTTT. Translation gives CASSPSAGAPLHF. The full variable domain, its missing parts supplied by reference TRBV11-1 and TRBJ1-6, is EAEVAQSPRYKITEKSQAVAFWCDPISGHATLYWYRQILGQGPELLVQFQDESVVDDSQLPKDRFSAERLKGVDSTLKIQPAELGDSAMYLCASSPSAGAPLHFGNGTRLTVT.

The chain recombines TRBV28 with TRBJ2-7; 10 positions agree with TRBD2. CDR1 MDHEN and CDR2 SYDVKM come from the germline V gene. Trimming removed 1 base from V and 3 bases from J; junction bases left unmatched: 3. This CDR3 is built from 15 residues. In nucleotides, the CDR3 is TGTGCCAGCAGTTTATACGGACTAGCGGTCTACGAGCAGTACTTC. Its translation is CASSLYGLAVYEQYF.

The rearrangement links TRBV4-1 to TRBJ1-2; a possible D gene is TRBD1 (5 bases). The V gene lost 3 bases and the J gene lost 1 base, with 12 bases spanning the gap. Germline assignment: CDR1 MGHRA and CDR2 YSYEKL. The CDR3 runs 15 residues. The CDR3 nucleotides are TGCGCCAGCAGCCACTCAGGGTTGGGTAACTATGGCTACACCTTC. This sequence encodes CASSHSGLGNYGYTF.

Turning to this clone: Other nucleotide sequences from this sample produce the same CDR3. The V call is TRBV18, the J call TRBJ1-2; maybe TRBD1 (5 bases). Germline V gene sequence: CDR1 KGHSH, CDR2 LQKENI. CDR3 length equals 14 residues. Trimming shortened V by 2 bases and J by 0 bases, and 7 bases separated the two germline ends. The CDR3 DNA is TGTGCCAGCTCACCAGACAGAGCTAACTATGGCTACACCTTC. As protein: CASSPDRANYGYTF.

V gene TRBV29-1 combines with J gene TRBJ2-3, with TRBD2 matching over 9 bases. Germline CDR1 is SQVTM and CDR2 is ANQGSEA. This CDR3 has 17 residues. The trim removed 6 bases at V and 3 bases at J, leaving 16 bases unmatched. The CDR3 sequence: CSVGGPLRGGRTDTQYF. CDR3 DNA sequence: TGCAGCGTGGGAGGGCCTTTGCGGGGGGGCCGGACAGATACGCAGTATTTT.

V usage is TRBV18 and J usage is TRBJ1-5; 8 positions match TRBD1. Germline trimming cut 3 bases from V and 4 bases from J; bases unmatched to any gene: 8. Per germline, CDR1 KGHSH and CDR2 LQKENI. The CDR3 spans 16 residues. The CDR3 DNA reads TGTGCCAGCTCACCCGTCAGCGGGACAGGTAATCAGCCCCAGCATTTT. Translated: CASSPVSGTGNQPQHF.

The gene calls are TRBV11-3 and TRBJ2-3; 11 nucleotides agree with TRBD1. Germline loops: CDR1 SGHNT, CDR2 YENEEA. CDR3 length: 16 residues. The ends lost 4 bases at V and 5 bases at J; junction bases unmatched: 8. Here the CDR3 DNA reads TGTGCCAGCAGCTCGGGACAGGGGGGACCGGGAGATACGCAGTATTTT. Amino acid sequence: CASSSGQGGPGDTQYF.

CDR3 sequence reads: CASSQDARGLAGSGNTIYF. For the CDR3, the DNA is TGCGCCAGCAGCCAAGACGCCAGGGGGCTAGCAGGCTCTGGAAACACCATATATTTT. J is TRBJ1-3 and V is TRBV4-1; 8 nucleotides line up with TRBD1. This CDR3 is 19 amino acids long. Germline lookup yields CDR1 MGHRA and CDR2 YSYEKL. V was clipped by 0 bases and J by 0 bases; unmatched bases: 10.

The chain employs TRBV28 and TRBJ1-3, with D tentatively TRBD1 (5 bases). There are 14 residues in the CDR3. CDR1 is MDHEN, CDR2 SYDVKM, per germline. Deletions cut 3 bases from V and 2 bases from J, with 8 bases between. CDR3 coding DNA: TGTGCCAGCAGTTTCGGGACTACTGGAAACACCATATATTTT. Protein product: CASSFGTTGNTIYF.

The chain links TRBV28 to TRBJ2-7; the D gene is possibly TRBD1 (5 bases). The CDR3 contains 13 residues. V was shortened by 5 bases and J by 10 bases, with 18 bases between the two germline ends. CDR1 and CDR2 (germline): MDHEN, SYDVKM. CDR3 sequence reads: CASSPVSRTIQYF. In DNA form, the CDR3 reads TGTGCCAGCAGTCCCGTTAGTAGGACAATTCAGTACTTC.

The chain carries TRBV29-1 and TRBJ2-7; D remains unclear. The length of the CDR3 is 13 residues. The germline V gene encodes CDR1 SQVTM and CDR2 ANQGSEA. V was trimmed by 4 bases and J by 2 bases, leaving 12 bases between them. CDR3 loop: CSVVVTRPYEQYF. The CDR3 region has the DNA TGCAGCGTTGTGGTAACCAGGCCCTACGAGCAGTACTTC.

This clone was counted a few times. This chain links TRBV28 with TRBJ1-2; 7 nucleotides match TRBD1. CDR1 is MDHEN and CDR2 is SYDVKM in the germline V gene. V shed 1 base and J 5 bases; nucleotides not matched to a gene: 4. This CDR3 contains 14 residues. CDR3 bases: TGTGCCAGCAGTTTATTCCAGGGGGTATATGGCTACACCTTC. Its translation is CASSLFQGVYGYTF.

This rearrangement joins TRBV29-1 to TRBJ1-2; no definite D call. This CDR3 is 12 amino acids long. V lost 5 bases and J lost 3, with 10 bases in between. Germline values: CDR1 SQVTM, CDR2 ANQGSEA. CDR3 residues: CSVIPGDYGYTF. The CDR3 DNA reads TGCAGCGTTATACCCGGAGACTATGGCTACACCTTC.

V is TRBV30 and J is TRBJ1-3, with a weak D call TRBD1 (5 bases). Trimming took 3 bases from V and 0 from J, leaving 9 bases between them. Germline CDR1 is GTSNPN and CDR2 is SVGIG (reference sequence). The CDR3 extends over 14 amino acids. DNA of the CDR3: TGTGCCTGGAGCACAGGAGTCTCTGGAAACACCATATATTTT. The encoded protein is CAWSTGVSGNTIYF.

The rearrangement links TRBV10-3 to TRBJ2-3, with a weak D call TRBD2 (5 bases). The CDR3 consists of 15 residues. CDR1 and CDR2 from the germline V gene are ENHRY and SYGVKD. V lost 2 bases, J lost 0 bases, and 9 bases lay in between. CDR3 protein: CAISEGGGSTDTQYF. The DNA for the CDR3 is TGTGCCATCAGTGAGGGTGGCGGGAGCACAGATACGCAGTATTTT.

This clone turned up a few times. The J gene is TRBJ2-7, the V gene TRBV5-1; D is unclear. V shed 0 bases and J shed 2 bases, with 9 bases lying between them. Germline CDR1 reads SGHRS; CDR2 reads YFSETQ. The length of the CDR3 is 14 residues. CDR3 in amino acids: CASSLDAVAYEQYF. In nucleotides, the CDR3 is TGCGCCAGCAGCTTGGATGCAGTGGCCTACGAGCAGTACTTC.

This clone has only a few counts. The junction departs from germline at one end; a sequencing error may be responsible. This chain joins TRBV6-1 and TRBJ2-3; TRBD1 agrees at 7 bases. This CDR3 is built from 14 residues. Germline assignment: CDR1 MNHNS and CDR2 SASEGT. The CDR3 reads CAGSEGTVTDTQYF. In DNA form, the CDR3 reads TGTGCCGGCAGTGAAGGGACAGTCACAGATACGCAGTATTTT.

A single count supports this clone. This chain uses TRBV29-1 with TRBJ2-5; D is unclear. The V and J ends lost 4 bases and 2 bases respectively, with 11 bases between them. Per germline, CDR1 SQVTM and CDR2 ANQGSEA. The CDR3 spans 13 residues. The CDR3 DNA is TGCAGCGTTGTCGCCAGGCGTCAAGAGACCCAGTACTTC. Translation gives CSVVARRQETQYF.

This clone was seen a handful of times. The rearrangement links TRBV2 to TRBJ2-5, with D possibly matching TRBD2 (5 bases). The length of the CDR3 is 16 residues. Germline values: CDR1 SNHLY, CDR2 FYNNEI. Trimming shortened V by 3 bases and J by 5 bases, and 19 bases separated the two germline ends. The CDR3 is CASSDPVTEAVETQYF. In DNA, the CDR3 is TGTGCCAGCAGTGATCCCGTGACGGAGGCGGTGGAGACCCAGTACTTC.